The 14 T cell receptor beta chains in this list originate from one sample, sequenced in a study of patients and donors after allogeneic stem cell transplantation. TCRdb passed the RT-PCR reads through MiXCR, listing each CDR3 protein once. Here the sample spans some 960,000 distinct CDR3 sequences, about 20% being singletons. The specimen sequenced was blood, either unsorted or a sorted T cell fraction (not recorded which). These receptor sequences come from a human donor who was either an allogeneic HSCT recipient or a stem cell or donor lymphocyte infusion donor (not recorded which). It is not recorded whose cells these are; they may come from a transplant donor.

This clonotype was seen more than once but under ten times. This chain uses TRBV2 with TRBJ2-2; 8 bases agree with TRBD1. This CDR3 has 15 residues. V shed 6 bases, J shed 0 bases, and the junction held 3 bases outside the gene matches. From germline, CDR1 is SNHLY and CDR2 FYNNEI. CDR3 in amino acids: CASRPDRANTGELFF. DNA of the CDR3: TGTGCCAGCAGACCGGACAGGGCGAACACCGGGGAGCTGTTTTTT. Full variable domain (outside the CDR3, taken from reference TRBV2 and TRBJ2-2): EPEVTQTPSHQVTQMGQEVILRCVPISNHLYFYWYRQILGQKVEFLVSFYNNEISEKSEIFDDQFSVERPDGSNFTLKIRSTKLEDSAMYFCASRPDRANTGELFFGEGSRLTVL.

The table lists this clonotype with many counts. The chain recombines TRBV4-1 with TRBJ2-7, with D maybe TRBD1 (6 bases). This CDR3 is 17 amino acids long. The V end was cut by 0 bases, the J end by 2 bases, with 17 bases between. Germline CDR1 MGHRA, CDR2 YSYEKL. The CDR3 nucleotides are TGCGCCAGCAGCCAAGATAATCACCAGGGACAAACCTACGAGCAGTACTTC. Protein sequence: CASSQDNHQGQTYEQYF.

This chain uses TRBV6-2 or TRBV6-3 with TRBJ1-2, with TRBD1 as a possible D gene (5 bases). In germline, CDR1 is MNHEY, CDR2 SVGEGT. Trimming removed 8 bases at V and 5 bases at J, with 6 bases between. CDR3 length equals 10 residues. CDR3 DNA: TGTGCCAGCGGGGGATATGGCTACACCTTC. As protein: CASGGYGYTF.

Only a few counts were recorded for this clonotype. V and J are TRBV19 and TRBJ1-1; no reliable D call. Deletions cut 11 bases from V and 0 bases from J, with 16 bases between. This CDR3 comprises 14 residues. The germline V gene encodes CDR1 LNHDA and CDR2 SQIVND (reference sequence). CDR3 bases: TGTGCCTCACGTCTAGGGCAGATGAACACTGAAGCTTTCTTT. Amino acid sequence: CASRLGQMNTEAFF. The full variable domain, completed using reference TRBV19 and TRBJ1-1, is DGGITQSPKYLFRKEGQNVTLSCEQNLNHDAMYWYRQDPGQGLRLIYYSQIVNDFQKGDIAEGYSVSREKKESFPLTVTSAQKNPTAFYLCASRLGQMNTEAFFGQGTRLTVV.

This clonotype appeared a few times. This sequence joins TRBV7-2 and TRBJ2-5; 7 nucleotides match TRBD1. Germline V gene lookup returns CDR1 SGHTA and CDR2 FQGNSA. V gave up 4 bases and J gave up 7 bases; unmatched junction bases: 9. This CDR3 has 14 residues. The CDR3 DNA is TGTGCCAGCAGCTCCCCGGACAGGCTTCGGACCCAGTACTTC. This codes for CASSSPDRLRTQYF.

In its sample, this clonotype was seen a few times. The genes are TRBV7-7 and TRBJ1-1, with D unclear. The CDR3 covers 15 residues. Germline CDR1 and CDR2: SSHAT and FNYEAQ (reference sequence). CDR3 DNA: TGTGCTAGCGTCAACACCTACCGTGAGACCCACGAAGCTTTCTTT. This codes for CASVNTYRETHEAFF. Full variable domain (missing parts from reference TRBV7-7 and TRBJ1-1): GAGVSQSPRYKVTKRGQDVTLRCDPISSHATLYWYQQALGQGPEFLTYFNYEAQPDKSGLPSDRFSAERPEGSISTLTIQRTEQRDSAMYRCASVNTYRETHEAFFGQGTRLTVV.

The chain joins TRBV11-2 to TRBJ2-3, with D possibly being TRBD1 (6 bases). The V gene lost 0 bases and the J gene lost 5 bases, with 21 bases spanning the gap. Germline V gives CDR1 SGHAT, CDR2 FQNNGV. This CDR3 is 18 amino acids long. Written as DNA, the CDR3 is TGTGCCAGCAGCTTAGATCTTAATATCGGCAGGGGAGAAGATACGCAGTATTTT. Translating it yields CASSLDLNIGRGEDTQYF.

This CDR3 is CASIRVTNTEAFF. CDR3 DNA sequence: TGTGCCAGCATCCGGGTAACGAACACTGAAGCTTTCTTT. The rearrangement links TRBV2 to TRBJ1-1, with unresolved D. This CDR3 spans 13 amino acids. The germline V gene has CDR1 SNHLY and CDR2 FYNNEI. Between the trimmed V and J ends, which lost 7 bases and 1 base, there was a span of 10 bases.

A few counts support this clonotype. The junction departs from the called germline gene at one end, perhaps through a read error. The rearrangement links TRBV7-7 to TRBJ2-3; 8 positions match TRBD2. Germline CDR1 and CDR2: SSHAT and FNYEAQ (reference sequence). CDR3 length: 15 residues. CDR3 in amino acids: CASSSGTSTTDTQYF. CDR3 bases: TGTGCTAGCAGCTCCGGGACTAGTACCACAGATACGCAGTATTTT.

The table lists this clonotype with a few counts. The chain recombines TRBV6-2 or TRBV6-3 with TRBJ2-1; D is unresolved. V lost 0 bases and J lost 0, with 9 bases in between. This CDR3 has 16 residues. Germline CDR1 MNHEY, CDR2 SVGEGT. The CDR3 DNA follows: TGTGCCAGCAGTTACTCCGGGCTGGCCTCCTACAATGAGCAGTTCTTC. Translated, it gives CASSYSGLASYNEQFF.

The genes are TRBV20-1 and TRBJ2-7; a possible D gene is TRBD1 (5 bases). The germline V and J ends were trimmed by 5 bases and 6 bases, with 20 bases remaining between them. Germline V CDR1 and CDR2: DFQATT, SNEGSKA (reference sequence). The CDR3 has 14 amino acids. In DNA, the CDR3 is TGCAGTGCTCGTGGGGCCAACCATAGGGGCGAGCAGTACTTC. It codes for CSARGANHRGEQYF.

The chain employs TRBV5-1 and TRBJ2-7; 8 nucleotides match TRBD1. This CDR3 spans 15 amino acids. Trimming removed 2 bases from V and 6 bases from J; junction bases left unmatched: 10. CDR1 is SGHRS, CDR2 YFSETQ, per germline. CDR3 DNA sequence: TGCGCCAGCAGCTTACCACAGGGGGAGGCGAGCGAGCAGTACTTC. Translated, it gives CASSLPQGEASEQYF.

The J gene is TRBJ2-5, the V gene TRBV6-5, with 8 bases lining up with TRBD1. Germline V gives CDR1 MNHEY, CDR2 SVGAGI. The CDR3 sequence is 12 residues long. V lost 10 bases to trimming and J lost 4 bases; unmatched junction nucleotides: 5. CDR3 amino acids: CATEDRAETQYF. CDR3 nucleotides: TGTGCCACCGAGGACAGGGCAGAGACCCAGTACTTC.

Only a few counts were recorded for this clonotype. CDR3 bases: TGCAGCGACCTGGGAGAGGGGGCGAAGAACTATGGCTACACCTTC. The encoded protein is CSDLGEGAKNYGYTF. The chain carries TRBV29-1 and TRBJ1-2, with TRBD1 matching 7 bases. This CDR3 spans 15 amino acids. Germline trimming cut 7 bases from V and 2 bases from J; bases unmatched to any gene: 13. Germline V gene sequence: CDR1 SQVTM, CDR2 ANQGSEA.